Detailed here is one TCR beta chain. These data come from a study of technical replicates of blood from a few donors. Germline assignment: CDR1 WSHSY and CDR2 SAAADI. V lost 4 bases to trimming and J lost 0 bases, with 16 bases between them. CDR3 size: 17 residues. Method: immunoSEQ multiplex PCR; TCRdb's copy keeps in-frame clones and lacks some. The sample carries tens of thousands of clones, roughly 92% recorded once. Input material: T cells isolated from PBMCs. The chain links TRBV10-2 to TRBJ1-5; perhaps TRBD1 as D (5 bases). The sequence was obtained from a human donor in good health. The CDR3 here is CASSGSGAGDSNQPQHF. The CDR3, as DNA: TGCGCCAGCAGTGGTAGTGGGGCCGGAGATAGCAATCAGCCCCAGCATTTT.